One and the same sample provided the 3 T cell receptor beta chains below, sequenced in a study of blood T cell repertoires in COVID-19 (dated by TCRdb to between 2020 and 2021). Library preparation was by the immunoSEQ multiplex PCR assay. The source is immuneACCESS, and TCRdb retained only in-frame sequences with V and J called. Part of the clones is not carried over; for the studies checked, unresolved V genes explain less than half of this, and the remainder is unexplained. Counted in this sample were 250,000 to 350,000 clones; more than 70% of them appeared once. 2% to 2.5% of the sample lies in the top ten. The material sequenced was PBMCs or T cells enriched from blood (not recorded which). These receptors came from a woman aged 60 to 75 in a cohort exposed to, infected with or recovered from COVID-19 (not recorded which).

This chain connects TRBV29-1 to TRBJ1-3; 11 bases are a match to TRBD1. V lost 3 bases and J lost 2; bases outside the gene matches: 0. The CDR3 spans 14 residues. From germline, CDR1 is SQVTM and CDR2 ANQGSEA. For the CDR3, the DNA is TGCAGCGTTGAGGGACAGGGGGCTGGAAACACCATATATTTT. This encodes CSVEGQGAGNTIYF.

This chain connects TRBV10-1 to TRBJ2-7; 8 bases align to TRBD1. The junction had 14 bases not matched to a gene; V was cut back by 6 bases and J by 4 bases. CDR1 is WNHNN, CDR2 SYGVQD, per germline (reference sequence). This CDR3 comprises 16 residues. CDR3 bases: TGCGCCAGCAGAGACGAGAGAGCAGGGGGCAGGTACGAGCAGTACTTC. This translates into CASRDERAGGRYEQYF.

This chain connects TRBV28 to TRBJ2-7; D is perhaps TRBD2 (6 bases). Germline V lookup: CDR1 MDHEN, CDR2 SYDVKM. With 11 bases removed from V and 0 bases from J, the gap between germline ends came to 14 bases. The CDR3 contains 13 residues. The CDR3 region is CALGSRYSYEQYF. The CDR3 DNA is TGTGCCCTCGGGAGTCGCTACTCCTACGAGCAGTACTTC.